This T cell receptor (beta chain) was captured by sequencing in a study of CD8 T cells in Susac syndrome. The CDR3 length is 12 residues. Germline values: CDR1 DFQATT, CDR2 SNEGSKA (reference sequence). V lost 7 bases and J lost 1, with 8 bases in between. As regards this clonotype: The antigen remains unidentified.

Points from the study as a whole: Susac syndrome CD4+ T cell repertoires showed no clonal expansion.

Random-hexamer reverse transcription was applied to about 0.45 to 1 ug RNA. TCRdb reprocessed the immunoSEQ multiplex PCR reads with MiXCR, giving one entry per CDR3 protein. The sample contains about 150,000 distinct CDR3 sequences, approximately 95% of which appear only once. The sequencing sample was made of CD4+ T cells from PBMCs. The V call is TRBV20-1, the J call TRBJ1-5; D call uncertain. This receptor was obtained from a human donor with Susac syndrome. In DNA form, the CDR3 reads TGCAGTGTAGCCGCGAGCAATCAGCCCCAGCATTTT. The encoded protein is CSVAASNQPQHF.